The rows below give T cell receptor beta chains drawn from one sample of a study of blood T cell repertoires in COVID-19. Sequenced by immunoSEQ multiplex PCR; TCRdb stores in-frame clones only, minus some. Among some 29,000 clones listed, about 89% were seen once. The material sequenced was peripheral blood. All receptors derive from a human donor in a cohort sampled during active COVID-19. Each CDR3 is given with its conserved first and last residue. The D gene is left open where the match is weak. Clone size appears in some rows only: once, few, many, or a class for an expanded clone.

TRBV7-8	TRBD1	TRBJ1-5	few	TGTGCCAGCAGCGGACAACAGGGGACCCTTAGCAATCAGCCCCAGCATTTT	CASSGQQGTLSNQPQHF
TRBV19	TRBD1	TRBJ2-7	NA	TGTGCCAGTAGTATTGGGGCAAGGGGGCGGCTAGCCTACGAGCAGTACTTC	CASSIGARGRLAYEQYF
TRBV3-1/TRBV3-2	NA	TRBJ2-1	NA	TGTGCCAGCAGCCAAGACGGACAGTTGAGTGAGCAGTTCTTC	CASSQDGQLSEQFF
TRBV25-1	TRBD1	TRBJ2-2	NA	TGTGCCAGCCGGGACAGGGTTGATTCCGGGGAGCTGTTTTTT	CASRDRVDSGELFF
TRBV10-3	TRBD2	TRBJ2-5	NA	TGTGCCATCAGCGAGGGGGGCGGGGGGCAAGAGACCCAGTACTTC	CAISEGGGGQETQYF
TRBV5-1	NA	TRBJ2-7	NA	TGCGCCAGCAGTGACTCCGGGACATTGAGTTACGAGCAGTACTTC	CASSDSGTLSYEQYF
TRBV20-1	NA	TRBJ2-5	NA	TGCAGTGCTAGTGGGGGAGCGAGTTTAGAGACCCAGTACTTC	CSASGGASLETQYF
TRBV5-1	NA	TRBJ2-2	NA	TGCGCCAGCAGCCCTAGTTCCGCGAACACCGGGGAGCTGTTTTTT	CASSPSSANTGELFF
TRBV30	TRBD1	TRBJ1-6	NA	TGTGCCTGGAAGACAGGGGCCTCCAGTTGGGATTCACCCCTCCACTTT	CAWKTGASSWDSPLHF
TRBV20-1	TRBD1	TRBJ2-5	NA	TGCAGTGCCCCACAGGGGGAGACCCAGTACTTC	CSAPQGETQYF
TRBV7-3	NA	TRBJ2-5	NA	TGTGCCAGCAGCCCACAAGGCGGGAAGGCAGAGACCCAGTACTTC	CASSPQGGKAETQYF